This T cell receptor beta chain stems from a study of T cells in Graves' hyperthyroidism and ophthalmopathy. Study-wide background: Specimen type is peripheral blood, collected at initial diagnosis prior to any treatment.

The source material, RNA transcripts, was used to amplify TCR beta CDR3 regions. HTBI primers were the set used in a first-round RT-PCR of the TCR CDR3. TCRdb reprocessed the multiplex PCR reads via MiXCR and lists one record per CDR3 protein. This sample has hundreds of thousands of distinct CDR3 sequences, with roughly 18% found just once. A patient was excluded if there was uncontrolled infection, other autoimmune disease, pregnancy or lactation. In this sample, this clonotype turned up many times. The CDR3 runs to 14 residues. The V and J ends lost 8 bases and 1 base respectively, with 11 bases between them. Germline CDR1 and CDR2: WSHSY and SAAADI.

Sample: blood. The receptor comes from a woman aged 18 to 35 with Graves' ophthalmopathy. The chain couples TRBV10-2 to TRBJ2-2; possibly TRBD1 for D (6 bases). The CDR3 spells CASQGKLNTGELFF. CDR3 in DNA: TGCGCCAGCCAGGGGAAATTGAACACCGGGGAGCTGTTTTTT.